The 27 T cell receptor beta chains below all came from one sample that was sequenced in a study of neurological immune-mediated disorders. Via MiXCR, TCRdb re-called the 5' RACE reads, giving one row per CDR3 protein. The sample yields fewer than 70,000 distinct CDR3 sequences, more than 7.5% seen once. Time point: longitudinal time-point 2. The sample consisted of PBMCs. These receptors came from a man under 40 in good health.

In its sample, this clonotype was seen many times. The rearrangement uses TRBV6-1 and TRBJ1-5, with a possible D match to TRBD1 (6 bases). Germline V gene lookup returns CDR1 MNHNS and CDR2 SASEGT. V lost 4 bases and J lost 5, with 15 bases in between. This CDR3 contains 15 residues. CDR3 bases: TGTGCCAGCAGTGGGGCCGGACAGCAGTATCAGCCCCAGCATTTT. It encodes CASSGAGQQYQPQHF.

This clonotype was found many times. The genes are TRBV20-1 and TRBJ2-3; D gene unclear. This CDR3 contains 13 residues. Germline loops: CDR1 DFQATT, CDR2 SNEGSKA (reference sequence). V dropped 6 bases and J dropped 0 bases, with 10 bases sitting between them. CDR3 nucleotides: TGCAGTGCCCCCTTGTCAAGCACAGATACGCAGTATTTT. It codes for CSAPLSSTDTQYF.

This clonotype appeared many times. The chain links TRBV29-1 to TRBJ2-7; D assignment may be TRBD1 or TRBD2 (5 bases each). Per germline, CDR1 SQVTM and CDR2 ANQGSEA. The CDR3 extends over 11 amino acids. This chain's CDR3 is CCAGAVYEQYF. The DNA for the CDR3 is TGCTGCGCCGGGGCGGTTTACGAGCAGTACTTC.

There are many counts of this clonotype. The chain recombines TRBV7-9 with TRBJ1-5, with 10 bases lining up with TRBD1. The CDR3 has 16 residues. With V trimmed by 5 bases and J by 6 bases, 10 bases remained unmatched. CDR1 is SEHNR, CDR2 FQNEAQ, per germline (reference sequence). The CDR3 region is CASSPGTGAEGQPQHF. The DNA for the CDR3 is TGTGCCAGCAGCCCGGGGACAGGGGCTGAGGGTCAGCCCCAGCATTTT.

The chain has TRBV7-6 and TRBJ2-2; D gene unclear. Per germline, CDR1 SGHVS and CDR2 FNYEAQ. V was cut by 1 base and J by 4 bases, with 4 bases left in between. The CDR3 has 13 residues. The CDR3 spells CASSLVITGELFF. DNA for the CDR3: TGTGCCAGCAGCTTAGTAATCACCGGGGAGCTGTTTTTT.

V usage is TRBV28 and J usage is TRBJ2-1; D is tentatively TRBD1 or TRBD2 (5 bases each). V lost 9 bases and J lost 5, with 17 bases in between. Germline CDR1 MDHEN, CDR2 SYDVKM. The CDR3 length is 14 residues. The CDR3 nucleotides read TGTGCCAGTTCACAGCCGAGGGGCCACAATGAGCAGTTCTTC. Protein product: CASSQPRGHNEQFF.

DNA of the CDR3: TGTGCCAGCAGTGATCCGGGAGCGGGCACGACTAGCACAGATACGCAGTATTTT. It translates to CASSDPGAGTTSTDTQYF. The chain is built from TRBV2 and TRBJ2-3; tentative D call: TRBD2 (6 bases). The CDR3 sequence is 18 residues long. Trimming removed 3 bases at V and 0 bases at J, with 19 bases between. Germline V gives CDR1 SNHLY, CDR2 FYNNEI.

This clonotype was recorded a few times. This chain links TRBV18 with TRBJ2-7; 7 bases line up with TRBD2. The CDR3 is 14 amino acids. V lost 3 bases, J lost 6 bases, and 8 bases stayed unmatched. In germline, CDR1 is KGHSH, CDR2 LQKENI. This CDR3 is CASSPGITSVEQYF. Here the CDR3 DNA reads TGTGCCAGCTCACCCGGAATCACTAGCGTCGAGCAGTACTTC. The variable domain in full, with the rest retrieved from reference TRBV18 and TRBJ2-7, is NAGVMQNPRHLVRRRGQEARLRCSPMKGHSHVYWYRQLPEEGLKFMVYLQKENIIDESGMPKERFSAEFPKEGPSILRIQQVVRGDSAAYFCASSPGITSVEQYFGPGTRLTVT.

This clonotype has at least ten counts. The gene calls are TRBV20-1 and TRBJ2-1; the D is unclear. The V gene's germline CDR1 is DFQATT and CDR2 SNEGSKA (reference sequence). V was clipped by 3 bases and J by 0 bases, with 9 bases between them. This CDR3 region has 14 residues. The CDR3 loop reads CSARTLSSYNEQFF. DNA for the CDR3: TGCAGTGCTAGGACTCTAAGCTCCTACAATGAGCAGTTCTTC.

This clonotype was seen ten or more times. V and J are TRBV4-1 and TRBJ2-1, with TRBD2 matching over 8 bases. Looked up from germline, CDR1 is MGHRA and CDR2 is YSYEKL. Unmatched junction bases numbered 8, after V lost 4 bases and J lost 0 bases. This CDR3 has 17 residues. CDR3 sequence reads: CASSRFTGRGSYNEQFF. CDR3 in DNA: TGCGCCAGCAGCCGCTTTACCGGGAGGGGCTCCTACAATGAGCAGTTCTTC.

Worth noting for this clonotype: This may stem from a read error, because a much larger clone lies one nucleotide away. The chain couples TRBV18 to TRBJ2-7, with TRBD2 matching 13 bases. The CDR3 is made up of 18 amino acids. Per germline, CDR1 KGHSH and CDR2 LQKENI. CDR3 nucleotide sequence: TGTGCCAGCTCACGCGACCACCTACTAGCGGGAGGGCCCCACGAGCAGAACTTC. Residues: CASSRDHLLAGGPHEQNF.

Concerning this clonotype: Since a much larger clone is just one base distant, this may be a read error. This sequence joins TRBV3-1 and TRBJ2-1; D gene unclear. Germline V CDR1 and CDR2: LGHDT, YNNKEL (reference sequence). The CDR3 has 15 residues. The CDR3, as DNA: TGTGCCAGCAGCCAAGAAGTGGCCTCCTACGATGAGCAGTTCTTC. Translating it yields CASSQEVASYDEQFF.

Only a few counts were recorded for this clonotype. This chain connects TRBV20-1 to TRBJ2-1; a possible D gene is TRBD2 (6 bases). The length of the CDR3 is 15 residues. Trimming took 0 bases from V and 6 from J, leaving 15 bases between them. Per the germline V gene, CDR1 is DFQATT and CDR2 is SNEGSKA (reference sequence). This CDR3 reads CSARDARLVTNEQFF. The CDR3 region has the DNA TGCAGTGCTAGAGACGCAAGACTAGTCACCAATGAGCAGTTCTTC.

This clonotype has at least ten counts. The chain carries TRBV5-1 and TRBJ2-3, with a weak D call TRBD1 (6 bases). Trimming removed 0 bases at V and 5 bases at J, with 13 bases between. CDR3 size: 15 residues. Germline V gives CDR1 SGHRS, CDR2 YFSETQ. In nucleotides, the CDR3 is TGCGCCAGCAGCTTGGGGCAGGGGTTCGTAGATACGCAGTATTTT. It is translated as CASSLGQGFVDTQYF. The full variable domain, in which reference TRBV5-1 and TRBJ2-3 provide the parts outside the CDR3, is KAGVTQTPRYLIKTRGQQVTLSCSPISGHRSVSWYQQTPGQGLQFLFEYFSETQRNKGNFPGRFSGRQFSNSRSEMNVSTLELGDSALYLCASSLGQGFVDTQYFGPGTRLTVL.

This clonotype was picked up many times. This sequence joins TRBV20-1 and TRBJ1-2, with TRBD1 as a possible D gene (6 bases). CDR1 DFQATT and CDR2 SNEGSKA come from the germline V gene (reference sequence). The CDR3 contains 14 residues. V gave up 8 bases and J gave up 6 bases, with 22 bases separating them. The CDR3 region is CSRLVVSGGDGYTF. The CDR3 DNA reads TGCAGTCGCTTAGTTGTCTCCGGGGGCGATGGCTACACCTTC.

Ten or more counts support this clonotype. The chain carries TRBV9 and TRBJ2-7; perhaps TRBD1 as D (6 bases). The length of the CDR3 is 14 residues. Trimming took 4 bases from V and 0 from J, leaving 11 bases between them. CDR1 is SGDLS and CDR2 is YYNGEE in the germline V gene. CDR3 in amino acids: CASSTGTLSYEQYF. The CDR3, as DNA: TGTGCCAGCAGCACCGGGACACTCTCCTACGAGCAGTACTTC.

The V call is TRBV5-1, the J call TRBJ2-2, with D unclear. CDR3 size: 13 residues. CDR1 is SGHRS, CDR2 YFSETQ, per germline. Trimming cost V 2 bases and J 3 bases, with 5 bases left between them. CDR3 DNA: TGCGCCAGCAGCTTTCGGGACACCGGGGAGCTGTTTTTT. Translating it yields CASSFRDTGELFF.

This clonotype was observed many times. The V gene is TRBV20-1, the J gene TRBJ2-5; D gene unclear. Germline CDR1 is DFQATT and CDR2 is SNEGSKA (reference sequence). V gave up 5 bases and J gave up 2 bases, with 12 bases separating them. This CDR3 spans 13 amino acids. CDR3 nucleotide sequence: TGCAGTGCTCCCCGGATCAGGCAAGAGACCCAGTACTTC. Amino acids: CSAPRIRQETQYF.

Many counts were recorded for this clonotype. The rearrangement uses TRBV20-1 and TRBJ2-1; no definite D call. CDR1 and CDR2 from the germline V gene are DFQATT and SNEGSKA (reference sequence). Trimming took off 5 bases at V and 2 bases at J, with 19 bases between the two ends. This CDR3 has 16 residues. CDR3 in amino acids: CSALPFLPGTYNEQFF. CDR3 in DNA: TGCAGTGCTCTCCCTTTTTTGCCAGGAACCTACAATGAGCAGTTCTTC.

This clonotype was found many times. The chain carries TRBV5-1 and TRBJ1-1; 7 bases align to TRBD1. This CDR3 comprises 15 residues. V lost 4 bases to trimming and J lost 4 bases; unmatched junction nucleotides: 10. Germline-derived CDR1 and CDR2 are SGHRS and YFSETQ. The CDR3 region is CASSIRTGEATEAFF. CDR3 in DNA: TGCGCCAGCAGCATTCGAACAGGGGAGGCCACTGAAGCTTTCTTT.

V usage is TRBV20-1 and J usage is TRBJ2-5; 10 nucleotides match TRBD1. Germline loops: CDR1 DFQATT, CDR2 SNEGSKA (reference sequence). V gave up 4 bases and J gave up 5 bases; unmatched junction bases: 10. The CDR3 is made up of 15 amino acids. CDR3 bases: TGCAGTGCTACGCCCTCGGACAGGGGGAGTGAGACCCAGTACTTC. This translates into CSATPSDRGSETQYF.

This clonotype was seen at least ten times. This sequence joins TRBV28 and TRBJ1-2, with D unresolved. Germline lookup yields CDR1 MDHEN and CDR2 SYDVKM. CDR3 length: 13 residues. Trimming left V 3 bases short and J 7 bases short, with 12 bases between. CDR3 sequence reads: CASSLDTPSGYTF. The CDR3 coding sequence is TGTGCCAGCAGTTTGGATACACCGTCTGGCTACACCTTC.

This clonotype was seen at least ten times. The V call is TRBV3-1, the J call TRBJ1-1; 9 nucleotides agree with TRBD1. Germline V lookup: CDR1 LGHDT, CDR2 YNNKEL (reference sequence). V was clipped by 4 bases and J by 4 bases; unmatched bases: 4. This CDR3 has 14 amino acids. CDR3 region: CASSPQGAGTEAFF. As DNA, the CDR3 is TGTGCCAGCAGCCCACAGGGGGCAGGCACTGAAGCTTTCTTT. Complete variable domain (other parts from reference TRBV3-1 and TRBJ1-1): DTAVSQTPKYLVTQMGNDKSIKCEQNLGHDTMYWYKQDSKKFLKIMFSYNNKELIINETVPNRFSPKSPDKAHLNLHINSLELGDSAVYFCASSPQGAGTEAFFGQGTRLTVV.

V gene TRBV3-1 combines with J gene TRBJ2-3, with 9 bases that match TRBD2. V lost 4 bases and J lost 4; bases outside the gene matches: 9. This CDR3 has 16 residues. From germline, CDR1 is LGHDT and CDR2 YNNKEL (reference sequence). The CDR3 sequence is CASSPLSGRIADTQYF. The CDR3 DNA sequence: TGTGCCAGCAGCCCCCTCAGCGGGAGGATCGCAGATACGCAGTATTTT.

This chain joins TRBV7-8 and TRBJ1-1; D gene uncertain. This CDR3 is 15 amino acids long. Trimming cost V 5 bases and J 1 base, with 14 bases left between them. Germline V gene lookup returns CDR1 SGHVS and CDR2 FQNEAQ. The CDR3 nucleotides read TGTGCCAGCAGCCGGATGTGGGCCCCGAACACTGAAGCTTTCTTT. Its protein product is CASSRMWAPNTEAFF.

This clonotype occurred many times. The rearrangement links TRBV9 to TRBJ2-7; D might be TRBD2 (5 bases). Per the germline V gene, CDR1 is SGDLS and CDR2 is YYNGEE. This CDR3 spans 14 amino acids. V lost 0 bases, J lost 1 base, and 8 bases lay in between. CDR3 sequence (DNA): TGTGCCAGCAGCGTAGGAGGGCTTTCCTACGAGCAGTACTTC. This encodes CASSVGGLSYEQYF.

This clonotype has ten or more counts. V gene TRBV20-1 combines with J gene TRBJ1-1, with D possibly TRBD1 on 5 matching bases. The CDR3 has 14 amino acids. V was trimmed by 3 bases and J by 4 bases, leaving 15 bases between them. Germline CDR1 is DFQATT and CDR2 is SNEGSKA (reference sequence). The CDR3 DNA follows: TGCAGTGCTAGTAACGGAGGGGAGGGCACTGAAGCTTTCTTT. This encodes CSASNGGEGTEAFF.